The 18 T cell receptor beta chains below come from one sample, sequenced in a study of response to subunit inactivated influenza vaccine. Using its own MiXCR run on the RT-PCR reads, TCRdb lists one record per CDR3 protein. The table includes fewer than 600,000 distinct CDR3 sequences, 7.2% detected once. The specimen comprised PBMCs from blood, sampled around 25 months after vaccination. All receptors derive from a man aged 50-75 years who received an inactivated influenza vaccine.

In this sample, this clonotype turned up many times. The chain employs TRBV20-1 and TRBJ2-1; TRBD2 is a possible D gene (6 bases). The length of the CDR3 is 16 residues. Trimming removed 0 bases from V and 0 bases from J, with 12 bases in between. Germline V gene sequence: CDR1 DFQATT, CDR2 SNEGSKA (reference sequence). CDR3 DNA sequence: TGCAGTGCTAGAGAGGTGGCGGGAAGCTCCTACAATGAGCAGTTCTTC. It encodes CSAREVAGSSYNEQFF.

There are a few counts of this clonotype. The chain recombines TRBV4-1 with TRBJ2-7; 7 bases align to TRBD1. The CDR3 covers 15 residues. Trimming at V came to 1 base and at J to 3 bases, leaving 6 bases not matched to a gene. Germline loops: CDR1 MGHRA, CDR2 YSYEKL. CDR3 sequence: CASSQGIDRDYEQYF. The CDR3 DNA reads TGCGCCAGCAGCCAAGGAATTGACAGGGACTACGAGCAGTACTTC.

This clonotype was detected only a few times. The chain carries TRBV24-1 and TRBJ2-5; D gene uncertain. V dropped 7 bases and J dropped 3 bases, with 11 bases sitting between them. This CDR3 spans 13 amino acids. Germline-derived CDR1 and CDR2 are KGHDR and SFDVKD. DNA of the CDR3: TGTGCCACCAGGGGGTCAGGTGAAGAGACCCAGTACTTC. It yields the protein CATRGSGEETQYF.

This clonotype was picked up many times. The chain recombines TRBV7-9 with TRBJ1-2; D perhaps matches TRBD1 (6 bases). V dropped 5 bases and J dropped 1 base, with 14 bases sitting between them. The CDR3 is made up of 15 amino acids. CDR1 and CDR2 from the germline V gene are SEHNR and FQNEAQ (reference sequence). This CDR3 reads CASSPTGGSNYGYTF. CDR3 in DNA: TGTGCCAGCAGCCCGACAGGAGGAAGTAACTATGGCTACACCTTC.

This clonotype occurred many times. This rearrangement joins TRBV6-2 or TRBV6-3 to TRBJ2-5, with 9 nucleotides matching TRBD1. The V gene end was trimmed by 7 bases and the J gene end by 7 bases; junction bases not matched to a gene: 7. The V gene's germline CDR1 is MNHEY and CDR2 SVGEGT. The CDR3 runs 13 residues. CDR3 sequence: CASKRTGARTQYF. The DNA of the CDR3 is TGTGCCAGCAAGAGGACAGGGGCGAGGACCCAGTACTTC.

This clonotype came up many times. The chain has TRBV12-3 or TRBV12-4 and TRBJ2-1; 10 bases map to TRBD2. The J segment lost 4 bases and the V segment lost 7 bases, leaving 7 bases of the junction unmatched. CDR3 length equals 15 residues. CDR3 protein: CASILSGGPYNEQFF. DNA for the CDR3: TGTGCCAGCATCCTTAGCGGGGGGCCGTACAATGAGCAGTTCTTC.

This clonotype showed up just a few times. The gene calls are TRBV20-1 and TRBJ2-5; 10 bases fit TRBD2. The CDR3 length is 15 residues. Germline CDR1 and CDR2: DFQATT and SNEGSKA (reference sequence). V trimming: 6 bases; J trimming: 5 bases; junction bases outside the gene matches: 12. In DNA form, the CDR3 reads TGCAGTGCACGCCGACCTAGCGGGAGCTTGGAGACCCAGTACTTC. Protein: CSARRPSGSLETQYF.

In this sample, this clonotype turned up a few times. The V gene is TRBV7-9, the J gene TRBJ2-3; perhaps TRBD1 as D (7 bases). CDR1 is SEHNR and CDR2 is FQNEAQ in the germline V gene (reference sequence). This CDR3 has 15 residues. Trimming took 5 bases from V and 2 from J, leaving 14 bases between them. CDR3 coding DNA: TGTGCCAGCAGCGAAAGCAGGGGGGACACAGATACGCAGTATTTT. Protein product: CASSESRGDTDTQYF.

The chain links TRBV30 to TRBJ1-1; 9 bases line up with TRBD1. This CDR3 spans 14 amino acids. Germline assignment: CDR1 GTSNPN and CDR2 SVGIG (reference sequence). The V gene end was trimmed by 3 bases and the J gene end by 1 base; junction bases not matched to a gene: 3. For the CDR3, the DNA is TGTGCCTGGAGAGGACAGGGGAGGAACACTGAAGCTTTCTTT. Protein sequence: CAWRGQGRNTEAFF.

A few counts support this clonotype. The chain links TRBV12-3 or TRBV12-4 to TRBJ1-1, with 10 bases fitting TRBD1. This CDR3 is built from 15 residues. Trimming at V came to 5 bases and at J to 6 bases, leaving 9 bases not matched to a gene. The CDR3 loop reads CASSGTGVIFSEAFF. The CDR3 DNA reads TGTGCCAGCAGTGGGACAGGGGTAATTTTCTCTGAAGCTTTCTTT.

In its sample, this clonotype was seen many times. J is TRBJ1-2 and V is TRBV7-9; D is unresolved. Trimming removed 4 bases from V and 2 bases from J, with 11 bases in between. Germline values: CDR1 SEHNR, CDR2 FQNEAQ (reference sequence). This CDR3 has 14 residues. CDR3 loop: CASSSGGVNYGYTF. The CDR3 DNA sequence: TGTGCCAGCAGCTCCGGTGGGGTGAACTATGGCTACACCTTC.

This clonotype has at least ten counts. J is TRBJ2-7 and V is TRBV7-3; D ambiguous. The CDR3 sequence is 14 residues long. V dropped 2 bases and J dropped 4 bases, with 12 bases sitting between them. Germline V gene data show CDR1 as SGHTA and CDR2 as FQGTGA. The CDR3 spells CASSLQAGKYEQYF. The CDR3 bases are TGTGCCAGCAGCTTACAGGCAGGAAAATACGAGCAGTACTTC.

The chain couples TRBV20-1 to TRBJ2-7, with no clear D. Germline V gene sequence: CDR1 DFQATT, CDR2 SNEGSKA (reference sequence). The CDR3 sequence is 16 residues long. Deletions cut 4 bases from V and 6 bases from J, with 25 bases between. The CDR3 is CSATPGKAFARSEQYF. The CDR3 DNA follows: TGCAGTGCTACCCCCGGTAAGGCGTTTGCTCGGTCCGAGCAGTACTTC.

This clonotype appeared many times. V and J are TRBV29-1 and TRBJ2-7, with D perhaps matching TRBD1 or TRBD2 (5 bases each). The length of the CDR3 is 11 residues. Trimming pared 4 bases from V and 9 bases from J, leaving 13 bases between. CDR1 SQVTM and CDR2 ANQGSEA come from the germline V gene. Here the CDR3 reads CSVGSRETQYF. CDR3 DNA: TGCAGCGTTGGATCCAGGGAGACGCAGTACTTC.

This clonotype was seen repeatedly, ten times or more. The V and J genes are TRBV3-1 and TRBJ1-1; the D is unclear. The V end was cut by 0 bases, the J end by 3 bases, with 8 bases between. This CDR3 has 14 residues. Germline CDR1 reads LGHDT; CDR2 reads YNNKEL (reference sequence). CDR3 bases: TGTGCCAGCAGCCAAGAGAATCGGGACACTGAAGCTTTCTTT. It codes for CASSQENRDTEAFF.

This clonotype was seen at least ten times. This chain uses TRBV7-2 with TRBJ1-5; 7 bases fit TRBD1. Germline CDR1 and CDR2: SGHTA and FQGNSA. This CDR3 region has 15 residues. The junction had 4 bases not matched to a gene; V was cut back by 2 bases and J by 3 bases. As DNA, the CDR3 is TGTGCCAGCAGCTTATCGACAGGGTACAATCAGCCCCAGCATTTT. Protein product: CASSLSTGYNQPQHF.

There are many counts of this clonotype. The chain employs TRBV20-1 and TRBJ2-7, with TRBD2 matching 8 bases. CDR3 length: 13 amino acids. Germline-derived CDR1 and CDR2 are DFQATT and SNEGSKA (reference sequence). Trimming cost V 2 bases and J 6 bases; bases outside gene matches: 6. CDR3: CSARPGGRGEQYF. Written as DNA, the CDR3 is TGCAGTGCTAGACCGGGGGGGAGAGGCGAGCAGTACTTC.

At least ten counts were recorded for this clonotype. The J gene is TRBJ2-2, the V gene TRBV7-8; tentatively, D is TRBD2 (7 bases). V was pared by 1 base and J by 6 bases, with 9 bases between. Germline V CDR1 and CDR2: SGHVS, FQNEAQ. This CDR3 is built from 14 residues. CDR3 DNA: TGTGCCAGCAGCTTAGTCGGGGGGCCCGGGGAGCTGTTTTTT. Translating gives CASSLVGGPGELFF.